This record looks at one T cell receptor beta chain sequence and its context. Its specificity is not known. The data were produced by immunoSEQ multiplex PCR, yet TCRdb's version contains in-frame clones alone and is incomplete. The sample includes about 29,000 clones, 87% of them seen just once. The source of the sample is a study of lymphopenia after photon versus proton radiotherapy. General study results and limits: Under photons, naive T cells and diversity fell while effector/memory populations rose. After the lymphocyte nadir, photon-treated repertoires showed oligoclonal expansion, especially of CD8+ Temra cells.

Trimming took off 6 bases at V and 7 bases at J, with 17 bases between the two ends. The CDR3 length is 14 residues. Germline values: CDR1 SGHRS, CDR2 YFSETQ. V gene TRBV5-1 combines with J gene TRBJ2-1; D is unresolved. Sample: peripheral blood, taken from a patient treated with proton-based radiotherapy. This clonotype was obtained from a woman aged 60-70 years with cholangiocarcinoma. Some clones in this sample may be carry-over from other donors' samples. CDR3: CASKDPLFENEQFF. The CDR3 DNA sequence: TGCGCCAGCAAGGACCCACTTTTCGAGAATGAGCAGTTCTTC. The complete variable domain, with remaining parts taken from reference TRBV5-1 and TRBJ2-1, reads KAGVTQTPRYLIKTRGQQVTLSCSPISGHRSVSWYQQTPGQGLQFLFEYFSETQRNKGNFPGRFSGRQFSNSRSEMNVSTLELGDSALYLCASKDPLFENEQFFGPGTRLTVL.